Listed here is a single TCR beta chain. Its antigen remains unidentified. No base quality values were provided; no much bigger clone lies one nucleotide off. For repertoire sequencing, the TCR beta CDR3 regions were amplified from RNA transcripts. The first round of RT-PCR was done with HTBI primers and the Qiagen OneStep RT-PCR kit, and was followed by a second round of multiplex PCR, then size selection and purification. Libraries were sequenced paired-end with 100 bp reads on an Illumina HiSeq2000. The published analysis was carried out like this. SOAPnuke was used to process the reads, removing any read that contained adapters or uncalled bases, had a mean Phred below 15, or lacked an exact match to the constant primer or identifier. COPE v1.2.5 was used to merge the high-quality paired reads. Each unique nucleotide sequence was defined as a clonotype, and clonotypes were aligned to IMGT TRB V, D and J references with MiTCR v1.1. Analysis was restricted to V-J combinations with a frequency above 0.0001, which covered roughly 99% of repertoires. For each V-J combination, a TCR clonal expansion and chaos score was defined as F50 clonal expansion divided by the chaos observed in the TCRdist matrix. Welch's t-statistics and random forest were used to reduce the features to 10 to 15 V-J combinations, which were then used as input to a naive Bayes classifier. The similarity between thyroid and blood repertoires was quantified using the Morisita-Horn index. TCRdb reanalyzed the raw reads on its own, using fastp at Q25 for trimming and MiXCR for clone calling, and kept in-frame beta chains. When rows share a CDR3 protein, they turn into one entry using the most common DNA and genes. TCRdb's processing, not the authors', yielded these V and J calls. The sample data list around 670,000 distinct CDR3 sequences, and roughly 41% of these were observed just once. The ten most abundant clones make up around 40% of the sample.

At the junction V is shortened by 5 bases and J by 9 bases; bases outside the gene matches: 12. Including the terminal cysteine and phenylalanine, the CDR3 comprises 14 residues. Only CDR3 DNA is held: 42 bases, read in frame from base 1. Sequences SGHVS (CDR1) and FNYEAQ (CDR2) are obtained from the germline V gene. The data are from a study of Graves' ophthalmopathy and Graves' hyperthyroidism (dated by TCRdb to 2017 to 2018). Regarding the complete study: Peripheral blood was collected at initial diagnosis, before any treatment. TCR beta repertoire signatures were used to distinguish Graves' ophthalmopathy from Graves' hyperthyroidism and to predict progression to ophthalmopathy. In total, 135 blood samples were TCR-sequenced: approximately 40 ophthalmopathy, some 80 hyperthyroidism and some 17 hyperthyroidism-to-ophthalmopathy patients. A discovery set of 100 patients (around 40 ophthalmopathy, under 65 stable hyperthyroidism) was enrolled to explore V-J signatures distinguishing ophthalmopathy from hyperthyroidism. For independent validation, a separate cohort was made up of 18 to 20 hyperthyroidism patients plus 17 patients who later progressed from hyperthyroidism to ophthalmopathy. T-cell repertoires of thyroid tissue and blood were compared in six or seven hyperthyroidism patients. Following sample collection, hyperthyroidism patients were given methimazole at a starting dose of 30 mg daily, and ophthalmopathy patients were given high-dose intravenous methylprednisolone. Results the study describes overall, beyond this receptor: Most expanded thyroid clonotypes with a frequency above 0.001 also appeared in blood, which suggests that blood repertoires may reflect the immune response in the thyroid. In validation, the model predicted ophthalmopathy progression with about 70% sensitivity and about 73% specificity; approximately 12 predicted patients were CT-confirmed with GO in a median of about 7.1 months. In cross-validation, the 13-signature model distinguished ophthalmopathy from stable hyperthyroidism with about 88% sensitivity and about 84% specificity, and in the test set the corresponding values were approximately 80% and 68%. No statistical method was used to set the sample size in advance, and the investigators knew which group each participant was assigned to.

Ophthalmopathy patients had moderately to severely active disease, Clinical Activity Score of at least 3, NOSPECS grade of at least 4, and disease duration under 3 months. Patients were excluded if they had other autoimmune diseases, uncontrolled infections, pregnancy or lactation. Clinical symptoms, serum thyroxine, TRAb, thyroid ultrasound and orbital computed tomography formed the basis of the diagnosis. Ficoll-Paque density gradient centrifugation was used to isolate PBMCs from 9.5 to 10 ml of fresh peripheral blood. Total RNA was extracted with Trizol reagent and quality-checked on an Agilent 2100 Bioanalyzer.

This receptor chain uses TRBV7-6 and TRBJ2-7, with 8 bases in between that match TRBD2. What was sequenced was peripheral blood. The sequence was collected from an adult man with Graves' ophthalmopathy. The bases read TGTGCCAGCAGCCCACCGGGGGGGTTAGATCGGCAGTACTTC. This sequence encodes CASSPPGGLDRQYF. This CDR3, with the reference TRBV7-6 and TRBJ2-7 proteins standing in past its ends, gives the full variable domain GAGVSQSPRYKVTKRGQDVALRCDPISGHVSLYWYRQALGQGPEFLTYFNYEAQQDKSGLPNDRFSAERPEGSISTLTIQRTEQRDSAMYRCASSPPGGLDRQYFGPGTRLTVT.